One sample yielded the 26 T cell receptor beta chains listed below, sequenced in a study of Ad26.COV2.S vaccination and SARS-CoV-2 variants. The treatment here: some 19 received Ad26.COV2.S at low or high dose, single or two shots; 5 received placebo; per-sample allocation not given. Sampling was done on day 63 after the first vaccine or placebo injection. Method: immunoSEQ multiplex PCR; TCRdb's copy keeps in-frame clones and lacks some. The sample lists about 680,000 clones; more than 80% were seen once. The sequencing used peripheral blood, collected in a trial of Ad26.COV2.S vaccine versus placebo. The origin of the receptors is a person between 18 and 59 years old who received the Ad26.COV2.S COVID-19 vaccine or a placebo.

The chain joins TRBV12-5 to TRBJ1-3; no reliable D call. The CDR3 covers 16 residues. V was pared by 5 bases and J by 0 bases, with 14 bases between. Germline V gene sequence: CDR1 LGHNT, CDR2 FRNRAP. The CDR3 loop is CASGLRSGSSGNTIYF. The CDR3 bases are TGTGCTAGTGGTCTCCGTTCGGGAAGCTCTGGAAACACCATATATTTT.

Comments on this clone: The sample has other DNA sequences that encode this CDR3 too. CDR3: CASSLTNQPQHF. The DNA of the CDR3 is TGTGCCAGCAGCTTAACTAATCAGCCCCAGCATTTT. This chain connects TRBV7-9 to TRBJ1-5; D is unresolved. The CDR3 has 12 residues. V dropped 2 bases and J dropped 4 bases, with 3 bases sitting between them. Germline assignment: CDR1 SEHNR and CDR2 FQNEAQ (reference sequence).

The gene calls are TRBV5-4 and TRBJ2-3; no clear D. The CDR3 spans 17 residues. V shed 4 bases and J shed 1 base, with 19 bases lying between them. Germline V gene lookup returns CDR1 SGHNT and CDR2 YYREEE (reference sequence). CDR3 protein: CASSPGAYLAGTDTQYF. CDR3 nucleotide sequence: TGTGCCAGCAGCCCGGGTGCTTATCTGGCTGGCACAGATACGCAGTATTTT.

The chain is built from TRBV25-1 and TRBJ2-1; TRBD2 agrees at 12 bases. The V and J ends lost 0 bases and 7 bases, in that order; junction bases with no gene match: 7. The CDR3 spans 17 residues. Germline V gene sequence: CDR1 MGHDK, CDR2 SYGVNS. The CDR3 region is CASSEYKLAGGWNEQFF. Written as DNA, the CDR3 is TGTGCCAGCAGTGAATATAAGCTAGCGGGGGGGTGGAATGAGCAGTTCTTC.

The chain combines TRBV2 with TRBJ1-6, with 12 positions matching TRBD1. The junction had 9 bases not matched to a gene; V was cut back by 8 bases and J by 10 bases. Germline assignment: CDR1 SNHLY and CDR2 FYNNEI. The CDR3 has 15 amino acids. The CDR3 coding sequence is TGTGCCAGCGGGGGACAGGGGGCCAGTCGGTCACCCCTCCACTTT. This translates into CASGGQGASRSPLHF.

The chain combines TRBV7-9 with TRBJ2-2; 7 bases are a match to TRBD2. After removal of 5 bases from V and 6 bases from J, the junction contained 12 bases not matched to a gene. CDR1 SEHNR and CDR2 FQNEAQ come from the germline V gene (reference sequence). CDR3 length: 16 residues. The CDR3 coding sequence is TGTGCCAGCAGCCGAGACCGGGGGAGGGTAGCCGGGGAGCTGTTTTTT. It yields the protein CASSRDRGRVAGELFF.

This clone was picked up one time. V gene TRBV9 combines with J gene TRBJ2-7; D remains ambiguous. Germline CDR1 SGDLS, CDR2 YYNGEE. The CDR3 spans 13 residues. Trimming took off 0 bases at V and 7 bases at J, with 11 bases between the two ends. The CDR3 protein is CASSVGPSLEQYF. The CDR3 DNA is TGTGCCAGCAGCGTAGGCCCTTCTTTGGAGCAGTACTTC.

The CDR3 region is CASSWTERQPQHF. In nucleotides, the CDR3 is TGTGCCAGCAGCTGGACAGAGCGGCAGCCCCAGCATTTT. The chain is built from TRBV6-2 or TRBV6-3 and TRBJ1-5; perhaps TRBD1 as D (6 bases). Germline V gene sequence: CDR1 MNHEY, CDR2 SVGEGT. V lost 6 bases, J lost 7 bases, and 13 bases lay in between. The CDR3 spans 13 residues.

J is TRBJ2-1 and V is TRBV7-9; the match to TRBD2 covers 12 bases. The CDR3 runs to 15 residues. Germline assignment: CDR1 SEHNR and CDR2 FQNEAQ (reference sequence). The junction had 6 bases not matched to a gene; V was cut back by 7 bases and J by 5 bases. The CDR3 sequence is CASTATSGGHNEQFF. The CDR3, as DNA: TGTGCCAGCACCGCGACTAGCGGGGGCCACAATGAGCAGTTCTTC.

This clone was seen only a few times. The V call is TRBV27, the J call TRBJ1-1; TRBD1 matches 9 bases. J lost 1 base, V lost 9 bases, and 6 bases had no gene match. The CDR3 runs to 14 residues. Looked up from germline, CDR1 is MNHEY and CDR2 is SMNVEV (reference sequence). In nucleotides, the CDR3 is TGTGCCAGTACGACAGGGGGTGAGAACACTGAAGCTTTCTTT. Its protein is CASTTGGENTEAFF.

A single count supports this clone. The chain carries TRBV5-1 and TRBJ2-7; perhaps D is TRBD1 or TRBD2 (6 bases each). Germline V gives CDR1 SGHRS, CDR2 YFSETQ. V gave up 2 bases and J gave up 4 bases, with 13 bases separating them. CDR3 length: 14 amino acids. In DNA form, the CDR3 reads TGCGCCAGCAGCTTCACGGGGGCCCGGTACGAGCAGTACTTC. Translating gives CASSFTGARYEQYF. The complete variable domain, with remaining parts taken from reference TRBV5-1 and TRBJ2-7, reads KAGVTQTPRYLIKTRGQQVTLSCSPISGHRSVSWYQQTPGQGLQFLFEYFSETQRNKGNFPGRFSGRQFSNSRSEMNVSTLELGDSALYLCASSFTGARYEQYFGPGTRLTVT.

This chain connects TRBV27 to TRBJ2-1; 8 positions match TRBD2. Germline lookup yields CDR1 MNHEY and CDR2 SMNVEV (reference sequence). V dropped 6 bases and J dropped 6; count of bases not matched to a gene: 19. The CDR3 totals 18 residues. CDR3 region: CASSLGLVGADVINEQFF. The CDR3 coding sequence is TGTGCCAGCAGCTTGGGACTAGTTGGGGCCGACGTCATCAATGAGCAGTTCTTC.

J is TRBJ1-5 and V is TRBV27; D perhaps matches TRBD1 (6 bases). V lost 2 bases, J lost 3 bases, and 11 bases lay in between. Germline V gene data show CDR1 as MNHEY and CDR2 as SMNVEV (reference sequence). The CDR3 is 15 residues long. CDR3 sequence: CASSLRGQYNQPQHF. The CDR3 coding sequence is TGTGCCAGCAGTTTACGGGGGCAGTACAATCAGCCCCAGCATTTT.

The J gene is TRBJ1-2, the V gene TRBV12-3 or TRBV12-4; D unclear. V dropped 7 bases and J dropped 3 bases, with 9 bases sitting between them. The CDR3 is made up of 12 amino acids. The CDR3 region is CASKRLDYGYTF. The CDR3 DNA sequence: TGTGCCAGCAAGAGATTGGACTATGGCTACACCTTC.

The V and J genes are TRBV5-4 and TRBJ2-5; D may be TRBD1 (5 bases). Deletions cut 0 bases from V and 7 bases from J, with 13 bases between. CDR1 and CDR2 (germline): SGHNT, YYREEE (reference sequence). The CDR3 totals 14 residues. CDR3 nucleotides: TGTGCCAGCAGCTTGGGGGGCACCGCCGGGACCCAGTACTTC. Translation: CASSLGGTAGTQYF.

The chain employs TRBV5-1 and TRBJ2-7; D remains ambiguous. CDR3 length: 14 residues. V lost 3 bases and J 2 bases, leaving 12 bases between the germline ends. Germline V gene lookup returns CDR1 SGHRS and CDR2 YFSETQ. The CDR3 is CASSSDAITYEQYF. The DNA for the CDR3 is TGCGCCAGCAGCTCGGACGCTATTACCTACGAGCAGTACTTC.

This chain connects TRBV14 to TRBJ2-5, with D possibly being TRBD2 (6 bases). V shed 1 base and J shed 5 bases, with 17 bases lying between them. In germline, CDR1 is SGHDN, CDR2 FVKESK. This CDR3 has 16 amino acids. In nucleotides, the CDR3 is TGTGCCAGCAGCCAAGCGGGCCGGGGGAGAGGGGAGACCCAGTACTTC. Protein: CASSQAGRGRGETQYF. The whole variable domain, filled in from reference TRBV14 and TRBJ2-5, reads EAGVTQFPSHSVIEKGQTVTLRCDPISGHDNLYWYRRVMGKEIKFLLHFVKESKQDESGMPNNRFLAERTGGTYSTLKVQPAELEDSGVYFCASSQAGRGRGETQYFGPGTRLLVL.

This chain joins TRBV27 and TRBJ2-7, with 8 bases aligning to TRBD2. The CDR3 extends over 16 amino acids. V gave up 5 bases and J gave up 0 bases; unmatched junction bases: 9. Looked up from germline, CDR1 is MNHEY and CDR2 is SMNVEV (reference sequence). CDR3 bases: TGTGCCAGCAGTCCCGCACTAGCGGAGTACTCCTACGAGCAGTACTTC. Translating gives CASSPALAEYSYEQYF.

This clone has more than one count but fewer than ten. The V gene is TRBV24-1, the J gene TRBJ1-3; D perhaps matches TRBD1 (5 bases). The CDR3 is made up of 14 amino acids. Between the trimmed V and J ends, which lost 6 bases and 3 bases, there was a span of 11 bases. The V gene's germline CDR1 is KGHDR and CDR2 SFDVKD. The CDR3 sequence is CATSPTGLGNTIYF. The CDR3 DNA follows: TGTGCCACCAGTCCGACGGGGCTTGGAAACACCATATATTTT.

This chain joins TRBV19 and TRBJ1-1, with D unclear. The CDR3 loop spans 13 amino acids. Trimming took 6 bases from V and 0 from J, leaving 8 bases between them. Germline CDR1 and CDR2: LNHDA and SQIVND (reference sequence). The CDR3, as DNA: TGTGCCAGTAGGTTGACGCTGAACACTGAAGCTTTCTTT. Its protein product is CASRLTLNTEAFF.

The V gene is TRBV4-3, the J gene TRBJ2-7; 11 bases line up with TRBD2. V dropped 4 bases and J dropped 3; count of bases not matched to a gene: 5. Germline loops: CDR1 LGHNA, CDR2 YSLEER. The CDR3 loop spans 15 amino acids. The CDR3 here is CASSPTSGGSYEQYF. CDR3 nucleotide sequence: TGCGCCAGCAGCCCCACTAGCGGGGGAAGCTACGAGCAGTACTTC.

The chain employs TRBV19 and TRBJ2-7; D is uncertain. The V gene lost 1 base and the J gene lost 3 bases, with 7 bases spanning the gap. Germline-derived CDR1 and CDR2 are LNHDA and SQIVND (reference sequence). The CDR3 sequence is 13 residues long. DNA for the CDR3: TGTGCCAGTAGTATAGCGGACCGCTACGAGCAGTACTTC. It translates to CASSIADRYEQYF.

V gene TRBV19 combines with J gene TRBJ1-1; possible D gene TRBD1, 6 bases. This CDR3 has 16 residues. With 5 bases removed from V and 2 bases from J, the gap between germline ends came to 18 bases. Germline values: CDR1 LNHDA, CDR2 SQIVND (reference sequence). This chain's CDR3 is CASSRLLTGYNTEAFF. For the CDR3, the DNA is TGTGCCAGTAGTCGCCTACTGACAGGCTACAACACTGAAGCTTTCTTT.

V gene TRBV7-9 combines with J gene TRBJ2-5; D is ambiguous. This CDR3 has 12 amino acids. CDR1 and CDR2 from the germline V gene are SEHNR and FQNEAQ (reference sequence). V was trimmed by 4 bases and J by 7 bases, leaving 10 bases between them. The DNA for the CDR3 is TGTGCCAGCAGCTCCACACGGATGACCCAGTACTTC. Encoded protein: CASSSTRMTQYF.

The gene calls are TRBV15 and TRBJ1-2; TRBD1 matches at 8 bases. The CDR3 has 18 amino acids. Germline loops: CDR1 LNHNV, CDR2 YYDKDF (reference sequence). The trim removed 5 bases at V and 3 bases at J, leaving 17 bases unmatched. CDR3 loop: CATSPYLYSGTGHYGYTF. The CDR3, as DNA: TGTGCCACCAGCCCATACCTCTATTCCGGGACAGGCCACTATGGCTACACCTTC.

The chain uses TRBV7-9 and TRBJ1-2, with D unresolved. CDR1 SEHNR and CDR2 FQNEAQ come from the germline V gene (reference sequence). Trimming left V 3 bases short and J 3 bases short, with 8 bases between. The CDR3 runs to 13 residues. CDR3 sequence reads: CASSFRGDYGYTF. CDR3 in DNA: TGTGCCAGCAGCTTTCGGGGTGACTATGGCTACACCTTC.